The 2 T cell receptor beta chains reported below all come from one sample, sequenced in a study of radiotherapy plus CTLA-4 blockade in lung cancer. Libraries were prepared by immunoSEQ multiplex PCR; TCRdb keeps only in-frame clonotypes and omits some of them. The table includes 130,000 or so clones, 85% to 90% detected once. The material sequenced was peripheral blood, taken from a patient treated with radiotherapy plus ipilimumab. Receptor source: a human donor with non-small cell lung cancer that progressed on radiotherapy plus ipilimumab.

The chain recombines TRBV15 with TRBJ2-3, with 8 bases fitting TRBD1. V trimming: 5 bases; J trimming: 2 bases; junction bases outside the gene matches: 15. The germline V gene encodes CDR1 LNHNV and CDR2 YYDKDF (reference sequence). The CDR3 runs 18 residues. The CDR3 bases are TGTGCCACCAGCCGACGAAAGAAGACAGGGGTATTCACAGATACGCAGTATTTT. Its translation is CATSRRKKTGVFTDTQYF.

The chain employs TRBV6-5 and TRBJ1-1; D is unresolved. Germline loops: CDR1 MNHEY, CDR2 SVGAGI. Trimming cost V 5 bases and J 0 bases, with 10 bases left between them. The CDR3 extends over 14 amino acids. Written as DNA, the CDR3 is TGTGCCAGCAGTACGCGGACGGTGAACACTGAAGCTTTCTTT. Translation: CASSTRTVNTEAFF.